The rows below give T cell receptor beta chains drawn from one sample of a study of ipilimumab plus nivolumab after autologous stem cell transplantation. Assay: immunoSEQ multiplex PCR; the TCRdb copy retains only in-frame clones and omits some. This sample carries over 10,000 clones, roughly 75% of them seen once, and the ten largest clones take 9.5% to 11%. This sample comprised PBMCs, obtained in a trial of ipilimumab plus nivolumab as post-transplant consolidation. Receptors originate from a male donor with multiple myeloma. Both conserved end residues are part of each CDR3. Each record gives: J gene, V gene, clone size, D gene, CDR3 protein, CDR3 DNA. D genes are given only for firm matches. Clone sizes are given selectively: once, few, many, or a class where the clone is expanded.

J gene: TRBJ1-5
V gene: TRBV5-1
clone size: .
D gene: TRBD1
CDR3 protein: CASSRRRTGPDSNQPQHF
CDR3 DNA: TGCGCCAGCAGTCGCCGTAGGACAGGGCCAGATAGCAATCAGCCCCAGCATTTT

J gene: TRBJ2-7
V gene: TRBV9
clone size: .
D gene: TRBD1
CDR3 protein: CASSPRTGINEQYF
CDR3 DNA: TGTGCCAGCAGCCCCCGGACAGGGATCAACGAGCAGTACTTC

J gene: TRBJ2-2
V gene: TRBV7-2
clone size: .
D gene: TRBD1
CDR3 protein: CASSTGTGVTGELFF
CDR3 DNA: TGTGCCAGCAGCACCGGGACAGGGGTCACCGGGGAGCTGTTTTTT

J gene: TRBJ2-5
V gene: TRBV9
clone size: .
D gene: .
CDR3 protein: CASSVSGRQETQYF
CDR3 DNA: TGTGCCAGCAGCGTTTCGGGGAGACAAGAGACCCAGTACTTC

J gene: TRBJ2-5
V gene: TRBV4-2
clone size: .
D gene: TRBD1
CDR3 protein: CASSQEGTGIGSGETQYF
CDR3 DNA: TGTGCCAGCAGCCAAGAGGGGACAGGGATAGGGAGTGGGGAGACCCAGTACTTC

J gene: TRBJ2-1
V gene: TRBV4-1
clone size: .
D gene: TRBD2
CDR3 protein: CASSHRRGLAGGRGYNEQFF
CDR3 DNA: TGCGCCAGCAGCCACCGAAGAGGACTAGCGGGGGGGCGAGGCTACAATGAGCAGTTCTTC

J gene: TRBJ2-3
V gene: TRBV2
clone size: .
D gene: TRBD2
CDR3 protein: CASRRLAATDTQYF
CDR3 DNA: TGTGCCAGCAGGCGGCTAGCGGCAACAGATACGCAGTATTTT

J gene: TRBJ2-2
V gene: TRBV5-8
clone size: .
D gene: TRBD2
CDR3 protein: CASSLVYGGSGELFF
CDR3 DNA: TGTGCCAGCAGCTTGGTTTACGGGGGGTCCGGGGAGCTGTTTTTT

J gene: TRBJ2-7
V gene: TRBV27
clone size: .
D gene: .
CDR3 protein: CASSLSSAGGSYEQYF
CDR3 DNA: TGTGCCAGCAGTTTATCCTCGGCCGGGGGCTCCTACGAGCAGTACTTC

J gene: TRBJ2-1
V gene: TRBV7-9
clone size: few
D gene: .
CDR3 protein: CASSLPGGKNNEQFF
CDR3 DNA: TGTGCCAGCAGCTTACCGGGGGGCAAAAACAATGAGCAGTTCTTC

J gene: TRBJ2-1
V gene: TRBV7-6
clone size: few
D gene: .
CDR3 protein: CASSLANQGEQFF
CDR3 DNA: TGTGCCAGCAGCTTAGCGAATCAGGGGGAGCAGTTCTTC

J gene: TRBJ2-3
V gene: TRBV15
clone size: .
D gene: TRBD2
CDR3 protein: CATSRDLGLAQQYF
CDR3 DNA: TGTGCCACCAGCAGAGATCTCGGACTAGCACAGCAGTATTTT

J gene: TRBJ2-5
V gene: TRBV15
clone size: .
D gene: TRBD2
CDR3 protein: CATSSILAGGLETQYF
CDR3 DNA: TGTGCCACCAGCAGTATACTAGCGGGGGGGCTTGAGACCCAGTACTTC

J gene: TRBJ1-5
V gene: TRBV6-6
clone size: .
D gene: .
CDR3 protein: CASSWTRNQPQHF
CDR3 DNA: TGTGCCAGCAGTTGGACACGCAATCAGCCCCAGCATTTT

J gene: TRBJ1-4
V gene: TRBV2
clone size: few
D gene: TRBD1
CDR3 protein: CASTGTGTLEGEKLFF
CDR3 DNA: TGTGCCTCAACCGGGACAGGGACCCTCGAGGGGGAAAAACTGTTTTTT

J gene: TRBJ2-7
V gene: TRBV6-5
clone size: .
D gene: TRBD2
CDR3 protein: CASRGGTYEQYF
CDR3 DNA: TGTGCCAGCCGGGGGGGTACCTACGAGCAGTACTTC

J gene: TRBJ2-7
V gene: TRBV19
clone size: .
D gene: .
CDR3 protein: CASSLTPMSSYEQYF
CDR3 DNA: TGTGCCAGTAGTCTGACACCTATGAGCTCCTACGAGCAGTACTTC

J gene: TRBJ1-2
V gene: TRBV6-5
clone size: .
D gene: TRBD1
CDR3 protein: CASSYSGDSRLGYTF
CDR3 DNA: TGTGCCAGCAGTTATTCTGGGGACAGTCGACTGGGCTACACCTTC

J gene: TRBJ1-1
V gene: TRBV4-1
clone size: .
D gene: .
CDR3 protein: CASSLTGLGNTEAFF
CDR3 DNA: TGCGCCAGCAGCCTAACAGGTCTGGGGAACACTGAAGCTTTCTTT

J gene: TRBJ2-7
V gene: TRBV19
clone size: once
D gene: TRBD1
CDR3 protein: CASSVGTGTYEQYF
CDR3 DNA: TGTGCCAGTAGTGTCGGGACAGGAACCTACGAGCAGTACTTC

J gene: TRBJ2-1
V gene: TRBV14
clone size: once
D gene: TRBD2
CDR3 protein: CASSQDEASGGYNEQFF
CDR3 DNA: TGTGCCAGCAGCCAAGATGAGGCTAGCGGGGGCTACAATGAGCAGTTCTTC

J gene: TRBJ2-1
V gene: TRBV7-7
clone size: .
D gene: TRBD2
CDR3 protein: CASSLDGTTSAEQFF
CDR3 DNA: TGTGCCAGCAGCTTAGATGGGACTACCAGCGCTGAGCAGTTCTTC

J gene: TRBJ2-7
V gene: TRBV19
clone size: few
D gene: TRBD2
CDR3 protein: CASSIRGVVRAEQYF
CDR3 DNA: TGTGCCAGTAGTATTCGGGGGGTAGTCCGAGCGGAGCAGTACTTC